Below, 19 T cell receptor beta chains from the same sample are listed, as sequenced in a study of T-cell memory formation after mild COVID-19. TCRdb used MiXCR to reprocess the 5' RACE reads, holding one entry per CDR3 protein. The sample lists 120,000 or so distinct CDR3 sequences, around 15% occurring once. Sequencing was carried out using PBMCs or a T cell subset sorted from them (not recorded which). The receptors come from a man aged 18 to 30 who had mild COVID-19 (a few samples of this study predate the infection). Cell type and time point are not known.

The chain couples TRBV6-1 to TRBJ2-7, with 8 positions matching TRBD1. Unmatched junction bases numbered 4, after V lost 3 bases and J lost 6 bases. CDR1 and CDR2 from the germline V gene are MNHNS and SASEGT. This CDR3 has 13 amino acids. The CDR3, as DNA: TGTGCCAGCAGTGAGGGCAGGGGGCCCGAGCAGTACTTC. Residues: CASSEGRGPEQYF.

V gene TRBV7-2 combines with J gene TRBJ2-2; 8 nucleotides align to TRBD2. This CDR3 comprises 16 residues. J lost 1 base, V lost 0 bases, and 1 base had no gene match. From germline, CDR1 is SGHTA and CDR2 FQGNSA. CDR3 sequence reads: CASSLALAGNTGELFF. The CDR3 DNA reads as TGTGCCAGCAGCTTAGCCCTAGCGGGGAACACCGGGGAGCTGTTTTTT.

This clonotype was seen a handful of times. The DNA of the CDR3 is TGCGCCAGCAGCGCCTACAGGGGACCGGGGGCAGTTTCACCCCTCCACTTT. This gives the protein CASSAYRGPGAVSPLHF. The chain combines TRBV4-3 with TRBJ1-6, with 7 bases identical to TRBD1. CDR1 is LGHNA and CDR2 is YSLEER in the germline V gene. V dropped 5 bases and J dropped 9; count of bases not matched to a gene: 16. The CDR3 sequence is 17 residues long.

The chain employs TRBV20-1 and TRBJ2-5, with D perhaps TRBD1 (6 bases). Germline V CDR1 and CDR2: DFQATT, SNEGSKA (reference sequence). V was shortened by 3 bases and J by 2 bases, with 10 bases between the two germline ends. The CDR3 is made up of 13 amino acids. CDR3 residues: CSARDSRQETQYF. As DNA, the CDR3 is TGCAGTGCTAGGGACAGCAGACAAGAGACCCAGTACTTC.

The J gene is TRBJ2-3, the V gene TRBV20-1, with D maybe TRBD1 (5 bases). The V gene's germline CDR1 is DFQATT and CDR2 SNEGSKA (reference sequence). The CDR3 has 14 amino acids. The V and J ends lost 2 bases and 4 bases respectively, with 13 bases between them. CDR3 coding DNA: TGCAGTGCTAGAAAAGGGGTTGCCTCAGATACGCAGTATTTT. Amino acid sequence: CSARKGVASDTQYF.

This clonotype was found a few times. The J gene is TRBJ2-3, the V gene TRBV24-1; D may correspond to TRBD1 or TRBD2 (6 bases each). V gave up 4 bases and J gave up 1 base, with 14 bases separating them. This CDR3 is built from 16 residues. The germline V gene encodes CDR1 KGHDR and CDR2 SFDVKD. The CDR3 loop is CATSDYPGAGTDTQYF. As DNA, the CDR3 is TGTGCCACCAGTGACTACCCGGGGGCCGGCACAGATACGCAGTATTTT.

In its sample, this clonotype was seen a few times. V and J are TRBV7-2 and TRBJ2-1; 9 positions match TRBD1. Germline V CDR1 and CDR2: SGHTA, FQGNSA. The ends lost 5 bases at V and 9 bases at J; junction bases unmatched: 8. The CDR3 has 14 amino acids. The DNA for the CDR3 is TGTGCCAGCAGCACACAGGGGGCGGACGCTGAGCAGTTCTTC. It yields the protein CASSTQGADAEQFF.

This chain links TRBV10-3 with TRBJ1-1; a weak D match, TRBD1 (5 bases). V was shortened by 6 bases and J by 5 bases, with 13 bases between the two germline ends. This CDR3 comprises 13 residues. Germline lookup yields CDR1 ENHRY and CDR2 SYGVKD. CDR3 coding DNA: TGTGCCATCAGCCGGGACCAGAGGACTGAAGCTTTCTTT. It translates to CAISRDQRTEAFF.

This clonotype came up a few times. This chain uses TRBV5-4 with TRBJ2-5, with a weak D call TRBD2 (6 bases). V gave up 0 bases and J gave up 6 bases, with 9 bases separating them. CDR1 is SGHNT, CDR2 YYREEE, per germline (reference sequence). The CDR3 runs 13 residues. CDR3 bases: TGTGCCAGCAGCTTGGGGGGCGGGAAGACCCAGTACTTC. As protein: CASSLGGGKTQYF. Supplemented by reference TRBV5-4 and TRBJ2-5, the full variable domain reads ETGVTQSPTHLIKTRGQQVTLRCSSQSGHNTVSWYQQALGQGPQFIFQYYREEENGRGNFPPRFSGLQFPNYSSELNVNALELDDSALYLCASSLGGGKTQYFGPGTRLLVL.

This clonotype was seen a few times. CDR3 nucleotide sequence: TGTGCCAGCACCCAACCATGGCCTGGGGAGACCCAGTACTTC. It specifies CASTQPWPGETQYF. J is TRBJ2-5 and V is TRBV6-2 or TRBV6-3; the D is unclear. This CDR3 has 14 amino acids. V dropped 7 bases and J dropped 5 bases, with 17 bases sitting between them. From germline, CDR1 is MNHEY and CDR2 SVGEGT.

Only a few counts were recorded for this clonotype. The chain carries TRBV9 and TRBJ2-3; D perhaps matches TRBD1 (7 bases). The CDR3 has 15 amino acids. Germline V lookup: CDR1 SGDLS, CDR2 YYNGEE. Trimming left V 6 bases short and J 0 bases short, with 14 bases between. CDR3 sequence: CASTAGQPSTDTQYF. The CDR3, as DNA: TGTGCCAGCACCGCGGGACAGCCTAGCACAGATACGCAGTATTTT.

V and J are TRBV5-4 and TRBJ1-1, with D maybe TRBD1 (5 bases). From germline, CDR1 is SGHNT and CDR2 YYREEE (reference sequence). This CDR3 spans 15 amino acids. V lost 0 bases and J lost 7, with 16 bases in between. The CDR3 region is CASSLGGAKNLEAFF. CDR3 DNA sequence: TGTGCCAGCAGCTTGGGTGGGGCCAAAAACCTTGAAGCTTTCTTT.

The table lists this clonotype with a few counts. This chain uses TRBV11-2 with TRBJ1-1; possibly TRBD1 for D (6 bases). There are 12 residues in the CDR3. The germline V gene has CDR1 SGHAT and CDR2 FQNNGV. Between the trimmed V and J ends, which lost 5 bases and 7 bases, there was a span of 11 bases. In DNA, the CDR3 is TGTGCCAGCAGCCTGACAGGTATTGAAGCTTTCTTT. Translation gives CASSLTGIEAFF.

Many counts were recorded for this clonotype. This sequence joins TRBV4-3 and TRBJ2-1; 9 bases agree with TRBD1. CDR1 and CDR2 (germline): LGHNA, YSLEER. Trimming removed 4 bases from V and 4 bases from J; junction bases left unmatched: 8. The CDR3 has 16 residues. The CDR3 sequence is CASSPSGQGPYNEQFF. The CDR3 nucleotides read TGCGCCAGCAGCCCCTCCGGACAGGGGCCTTACAATGAGCAGTTCTTC.

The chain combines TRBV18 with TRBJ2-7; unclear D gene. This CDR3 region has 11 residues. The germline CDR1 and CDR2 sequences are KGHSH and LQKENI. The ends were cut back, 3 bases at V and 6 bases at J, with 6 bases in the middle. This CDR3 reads CASSPGGEQYV. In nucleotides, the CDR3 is TGTGCCAGCTCACCGGGTGGCGAGCAGTACGTC.

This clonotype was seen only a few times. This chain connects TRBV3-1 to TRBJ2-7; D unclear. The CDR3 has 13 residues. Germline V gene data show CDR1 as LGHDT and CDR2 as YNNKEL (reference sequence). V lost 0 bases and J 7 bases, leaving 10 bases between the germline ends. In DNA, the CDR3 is TGTGCCAGCAGCCAAGATGGGGTCTTAGAGCAGTACTTC. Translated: CASSQDGVLEQYF.

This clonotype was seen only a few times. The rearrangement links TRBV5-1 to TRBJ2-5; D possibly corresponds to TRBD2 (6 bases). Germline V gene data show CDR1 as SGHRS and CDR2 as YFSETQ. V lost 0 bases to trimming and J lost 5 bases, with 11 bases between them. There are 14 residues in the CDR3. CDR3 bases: TGCGCCAGCAGCTTGGGGCTAGCGACGGAGACCCAGTACTTC. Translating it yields CASSLGLATETQYF. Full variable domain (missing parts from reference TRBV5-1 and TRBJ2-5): KAGVTQTPRYLIKTRGQQVTLSCSPISGHRSVSWYQQTPGQGLQFLFEYFSETQRNKGNFPGRFSGRQFSNSRSEMNVSTLELGDSALYLCASSLGLATETQYFGPGTRLLVL.

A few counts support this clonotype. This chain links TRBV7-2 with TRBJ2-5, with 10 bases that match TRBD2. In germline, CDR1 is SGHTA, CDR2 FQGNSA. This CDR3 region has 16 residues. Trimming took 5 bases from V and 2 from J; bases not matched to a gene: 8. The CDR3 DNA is TGTGCCAGCAGCCGAGGGGCTAGCGGGGGACAAGAGACCCAGTACTTC. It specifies CASSRGASGGQETQYF.

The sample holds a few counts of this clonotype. Here the CDR3 DNA reads TGTGCCAGCAGCCCGCGGGTGGCAAACATTCAGTACTTC. Amino acid sequence: CASSPRVANIQYF. The rearrangement links TRBV11-2 to TRBJ2-4; D is possibly TRBD2 (5 bases). V lost 5 bases, J lost 6 bases, and 11 bases lay in between. The germline CDR1 and CDR2 sequences are SGHAT and FQNNGV. The CDR3 covers 13 residues.